This T cell receptor beta chain emerged from a study of T cells in Graves' hyperthyroidism and ophthalmopathy. TCR beta CDR3 sequences were amplified from RNA transcripts. A set of HTBI primers served as the primers for a first-round RT-PCR of the TCR CDR3. MiXCR, applied by TCRdb to the multiplex PCR reads, yields one record per CDR3 protein. The table has a few hundred thousand distinct CDR3 sequences, 14% to 15% seen once. Findings and caveats of the study: Most thyroid clonotypes expanded above 0.001 were also detected in blood. It was a median about seven months before onset that the model predicted ophthalmopathy.

This clonotype occurred many times. No antigen is known for it. V lost 5 bases to trimming and J lost 0 bases; unmatched junction nucleotides: 8. Germline CDR1 and CDR2: SEHNR and FQNEAQ (reference sequence). This CDR3 region has 16 residues. Used for diagnoses were clinical symptoms, serum thyroxine and TRAb, thyroid ultrasound and orbital computed tomography. The sequenced sample consisted of blood. The chain has TRBV7-9 and TRBJ2-3; 7 bases map to TRBD2. This sequence was found in a woman between 25 and 40 years old with Graves' hyperthyroidism. The CDR3 loop reads CASSPHRGSSTDTQYF. The CDR3 DNA sequence: TGTGCCAGCAGCCCCCACCGCGGGAGCAGCACAGATACGCAGTATTTT. Filled out from reference TRBV7-9 and TRBJ2-3, the complete variable domain reads DTGVSQNPRHKITKRGQNVTFRCDPISEHNRLYWYRQTLGQGPEFLTYFQNEAQLEKSRLLSDRFSAERPKGSFSTLEIQRTEQGDSAMYLCASSPHRGSSTDTQYFGPGTRLTVL.